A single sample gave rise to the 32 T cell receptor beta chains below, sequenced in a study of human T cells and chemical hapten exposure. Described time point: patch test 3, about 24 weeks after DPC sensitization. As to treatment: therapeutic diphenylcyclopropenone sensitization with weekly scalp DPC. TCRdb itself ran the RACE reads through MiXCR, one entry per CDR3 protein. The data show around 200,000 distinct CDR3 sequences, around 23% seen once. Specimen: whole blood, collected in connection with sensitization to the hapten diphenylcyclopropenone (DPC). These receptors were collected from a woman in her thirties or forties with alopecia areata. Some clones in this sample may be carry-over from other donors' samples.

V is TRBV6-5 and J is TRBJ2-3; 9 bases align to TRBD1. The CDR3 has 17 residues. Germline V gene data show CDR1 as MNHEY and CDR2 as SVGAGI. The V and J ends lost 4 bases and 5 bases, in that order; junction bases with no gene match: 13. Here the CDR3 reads CASSSAMGQGGRDTQYF. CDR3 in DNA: TGTGCCAGCAGTTCTGCAATGGGACAGGGAGGAAGAGATACGCAGTATTTT.

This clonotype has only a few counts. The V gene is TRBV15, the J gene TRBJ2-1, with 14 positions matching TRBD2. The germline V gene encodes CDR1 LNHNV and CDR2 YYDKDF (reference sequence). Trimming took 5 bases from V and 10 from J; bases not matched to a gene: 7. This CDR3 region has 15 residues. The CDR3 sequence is CATSSPGLAGVEQFF. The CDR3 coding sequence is TGTGCCACCAGCTCGCCGGGACTAGCGGGAGTGGAGCAGTTCTTC. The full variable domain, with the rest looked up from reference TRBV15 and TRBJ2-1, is DAMVIQNPRYQVTQFGKPVTLSCSQTLNHNVMYWYQQKSSQAPKLLFHYYDKDFNNEADTPDNFQSRRPNTSFCFLDIRSPGLGDTAMYLCATSSPGLAGVEQFFGPGTRLTVL.

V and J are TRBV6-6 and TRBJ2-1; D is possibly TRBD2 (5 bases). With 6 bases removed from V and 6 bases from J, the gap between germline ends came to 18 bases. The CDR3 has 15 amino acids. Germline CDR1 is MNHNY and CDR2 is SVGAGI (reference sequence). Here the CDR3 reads CASSIALVGSNEQFF. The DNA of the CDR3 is TGTGCCAGCAGCATTGCGCTAGTTGGGAGCAATGAGCAGTTCTTC.

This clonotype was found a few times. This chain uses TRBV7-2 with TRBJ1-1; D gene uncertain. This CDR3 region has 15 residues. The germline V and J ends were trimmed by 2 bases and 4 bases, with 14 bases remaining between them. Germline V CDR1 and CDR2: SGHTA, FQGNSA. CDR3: CASSLFGDAATEAFF. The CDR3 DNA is TGTGCCAGCAGCTTATTCGGGGATGCCGCCACTGAAGCTTTCTTT.

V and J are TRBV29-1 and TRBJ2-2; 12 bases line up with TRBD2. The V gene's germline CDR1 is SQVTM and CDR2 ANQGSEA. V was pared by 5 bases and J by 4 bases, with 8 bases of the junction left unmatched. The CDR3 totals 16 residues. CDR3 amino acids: CSVRLAGGPITGELFF. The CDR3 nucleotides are TGCAGCGTTAGGCTAGCGGGAGGGCCAATCACCGGGGAGCTGTTTTTT.

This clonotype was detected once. CDR3 coding DNA: TGTGCCAGCAGCCCAACAGGGGGCGAAGAGACCCAGTACTTC. It is translated as CASSPTGGEETQYF. The chain links TRBV7-2 to TRBJ2-5, with 9 bases matching TRBD1. The CDR3 runs 14 residues. The junction had 4 bases not matched to a gene; V was cut back by 5 bases and J by 3 bases. The V gene's germline CDR1 is SGHTA and CDR2 FQGNSA.

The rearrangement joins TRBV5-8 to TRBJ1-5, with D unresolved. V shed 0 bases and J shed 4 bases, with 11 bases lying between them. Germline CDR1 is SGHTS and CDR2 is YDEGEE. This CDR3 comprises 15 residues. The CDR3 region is CASSLGLKINQPQHF. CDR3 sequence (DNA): TGTGCCAGCAGCTTGGGACTGAAAATTAATCAGCCCCAGCATTTT.

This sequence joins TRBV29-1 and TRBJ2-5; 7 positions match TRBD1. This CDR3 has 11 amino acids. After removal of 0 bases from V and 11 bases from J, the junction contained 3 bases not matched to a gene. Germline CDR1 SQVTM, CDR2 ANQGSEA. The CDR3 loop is CSVEDLDRQYF. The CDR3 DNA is TGCAGCGTTGAAGATCTGGACAGGCAGTACTTC.

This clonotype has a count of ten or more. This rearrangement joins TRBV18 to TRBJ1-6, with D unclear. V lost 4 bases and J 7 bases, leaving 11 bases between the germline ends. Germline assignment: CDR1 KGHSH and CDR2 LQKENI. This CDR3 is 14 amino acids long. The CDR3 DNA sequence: TGTGCCAGCTCACAGGTTCCGGGGAATTCACCCCTCCACTTT. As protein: CASSQVPGNSPLHF. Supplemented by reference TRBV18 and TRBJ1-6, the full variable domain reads NAGVMQNPRHLVRRRGQEARLRCSPMKGHSHVYWYRQLPEEGLKFMVYLQKENIIDESGMPKERFSAEFPKEGPSILRIQQVVRGDSAAYFCASSQVPGNSPLHFGNGTRLTVT.

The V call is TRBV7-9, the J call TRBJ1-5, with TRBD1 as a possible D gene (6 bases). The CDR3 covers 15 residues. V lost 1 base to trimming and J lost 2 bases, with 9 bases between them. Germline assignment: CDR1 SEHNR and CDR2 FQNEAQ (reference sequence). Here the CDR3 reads CASSLGGLGNQPQHF. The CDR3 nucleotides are TGTGCCAGCAGCTTAGGGGGGCTGGGCAATCAGCCCCAGCATTTT.

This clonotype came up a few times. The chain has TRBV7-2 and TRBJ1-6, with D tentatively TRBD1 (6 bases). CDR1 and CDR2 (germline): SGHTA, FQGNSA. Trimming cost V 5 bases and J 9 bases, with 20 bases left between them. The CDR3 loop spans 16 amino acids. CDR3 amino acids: CASSPSGVIAVSPLHF. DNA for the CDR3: TGTGCCAGCAGCCCCTCAGGGGTTATCGCTGTTTCACCCCTCCACTTT. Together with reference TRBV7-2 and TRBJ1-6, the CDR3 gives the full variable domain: GAGVSQSPSNKVTEKGKDVELRCDPISGHTALYWYRQSLGQGLEFLIYFQGNSAPDKSGLPSDRFSAERTGGSVSTLTIQRTQQEDSAVYLCASSPSGVIAVSPLHFGNGTRLTVT.

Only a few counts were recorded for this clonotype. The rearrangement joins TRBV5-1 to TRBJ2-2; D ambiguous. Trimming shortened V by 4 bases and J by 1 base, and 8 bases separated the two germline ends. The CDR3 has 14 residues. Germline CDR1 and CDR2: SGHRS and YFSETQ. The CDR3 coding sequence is TGCGCCAGCAGCCAGACGATGAACACCGGGGAGCTGTTTTTT. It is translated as CASSQTMNTGELFF.

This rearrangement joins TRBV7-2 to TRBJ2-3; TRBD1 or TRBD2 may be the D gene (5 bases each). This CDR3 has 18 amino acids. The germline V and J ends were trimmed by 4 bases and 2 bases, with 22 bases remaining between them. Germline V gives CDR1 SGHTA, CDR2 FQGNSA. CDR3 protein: CASSSSWGGFFVTDTQYF. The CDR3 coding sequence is TGTGCCAGCAGCTCTTCCTGGGGCGGGTTCTTCGTCACAGATACGCAGTATTTT. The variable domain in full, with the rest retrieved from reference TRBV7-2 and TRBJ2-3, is GAGVSQSPSNKVTEKGKDVELRCDPISGHTALYWYRQSLGQGLEFLIYFQGNSAPDKSGLPSDRFSAERTGGSVSTLTIQRTQQEDSAVYLCASSSSWGGFFVTDTQYFGPGTRLTVL.

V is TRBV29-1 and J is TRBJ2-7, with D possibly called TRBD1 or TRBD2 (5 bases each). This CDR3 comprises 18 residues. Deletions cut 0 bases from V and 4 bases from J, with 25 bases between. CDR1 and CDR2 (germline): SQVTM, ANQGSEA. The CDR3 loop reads CSVEDTSYYGGAGYEQYF. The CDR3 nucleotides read TGCAGCGTTGAAGACACTTCCTACTATGGGGGAGCCGGGTACGAGCAGTACTTC.

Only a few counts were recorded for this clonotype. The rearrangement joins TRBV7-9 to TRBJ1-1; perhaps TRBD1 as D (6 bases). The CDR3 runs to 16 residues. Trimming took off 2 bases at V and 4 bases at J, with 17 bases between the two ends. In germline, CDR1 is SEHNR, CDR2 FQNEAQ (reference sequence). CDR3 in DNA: TGTGCCAGCAGCTTACTGGGGGCAGGAAGGGGCACTGAAGCTTTCTTT. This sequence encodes CASSLLGAGRGTEAFF.

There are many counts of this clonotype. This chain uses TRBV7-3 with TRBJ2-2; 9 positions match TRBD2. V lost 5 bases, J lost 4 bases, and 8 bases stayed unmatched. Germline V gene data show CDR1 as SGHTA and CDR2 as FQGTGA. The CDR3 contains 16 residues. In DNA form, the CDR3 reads TGTGCCAGCAGCCCCGTTGGCGGGAGGGGCACCGGGGAGCTGTTTTTT. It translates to CASSPVGGRGTGELFF.

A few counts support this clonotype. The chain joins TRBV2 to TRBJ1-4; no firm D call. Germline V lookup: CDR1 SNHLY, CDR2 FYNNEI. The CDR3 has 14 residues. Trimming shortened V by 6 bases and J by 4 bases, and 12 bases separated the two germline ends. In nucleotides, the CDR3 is TGTGCCAGCAGAAGAGACCTGGATAATGAAAAACTGTTTTTT. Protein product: CASRRDLDNEKLFF.

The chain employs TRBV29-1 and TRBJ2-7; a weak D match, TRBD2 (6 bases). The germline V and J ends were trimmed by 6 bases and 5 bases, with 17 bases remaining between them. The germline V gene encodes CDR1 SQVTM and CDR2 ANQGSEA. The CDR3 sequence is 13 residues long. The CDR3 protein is CSVNGLASHEQYF. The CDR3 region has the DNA TGCAGCGTCAACGGGCTAGCGTCCCACGAGCAGTACTTC.

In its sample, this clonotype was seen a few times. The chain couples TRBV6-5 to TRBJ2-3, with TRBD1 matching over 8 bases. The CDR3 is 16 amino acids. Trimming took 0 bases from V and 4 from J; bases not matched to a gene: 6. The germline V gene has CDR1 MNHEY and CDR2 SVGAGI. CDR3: CASSYSRGQVPDTQYF. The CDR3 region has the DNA TGTGCCAGCAGTTACTCGCGGGGACAGGTACCAGATACGCAGTATTTT.

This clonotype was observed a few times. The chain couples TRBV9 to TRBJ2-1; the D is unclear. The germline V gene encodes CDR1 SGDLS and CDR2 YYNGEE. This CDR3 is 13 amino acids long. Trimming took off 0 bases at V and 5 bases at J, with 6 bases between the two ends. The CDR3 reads CASSVGWDNEQFF. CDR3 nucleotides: TGTGCCAGCAGCGTAGGATGGGACAATGAGCAGTTCTTC. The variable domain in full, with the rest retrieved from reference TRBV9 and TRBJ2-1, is DSGVTQTPKHLITATGQRVTLRCSPRSGDLSVYWYQQSLDQGLQFLIQYYNGEERAKGNILERFSAQQFPDLHSELNLSSLELGDSALYFCASSVGWDNEQFFGPGTRLTVL.

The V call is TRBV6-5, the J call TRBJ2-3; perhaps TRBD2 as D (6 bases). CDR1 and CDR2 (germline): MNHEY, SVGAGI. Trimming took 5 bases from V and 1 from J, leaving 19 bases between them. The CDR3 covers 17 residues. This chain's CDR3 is CASSNRRGSIGTDTQYF. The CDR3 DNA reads TGTGCCAGCAGTAATAGGAGGGGCTCTATAGGCACAGATACGCAGTATTTT.

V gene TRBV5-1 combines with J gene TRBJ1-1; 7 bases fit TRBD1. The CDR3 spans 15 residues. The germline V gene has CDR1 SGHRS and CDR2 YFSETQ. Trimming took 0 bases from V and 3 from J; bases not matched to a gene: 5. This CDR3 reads CASSLADRVDTEAFF. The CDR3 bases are TGCGCCAGCAGCTTGGCCGACAGGGTCGACACTGAAGCTTTCTTT. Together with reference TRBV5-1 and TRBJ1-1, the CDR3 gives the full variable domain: KAGVTQTPRYLIKTRGQQVTLSCSPISGHRSVSWYQQTPGQGLQFLFEYFSETQRNKGNFPGRFSGRQFSNSRSEMNVSTLELGDSALYLCASSLADRVDTEAFFGQGTRLTVV.

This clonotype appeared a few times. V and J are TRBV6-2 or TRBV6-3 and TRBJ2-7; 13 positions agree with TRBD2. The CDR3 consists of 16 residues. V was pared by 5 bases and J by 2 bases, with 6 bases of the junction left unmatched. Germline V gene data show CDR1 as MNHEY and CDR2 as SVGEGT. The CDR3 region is CASSDGTSGNPYEQYF. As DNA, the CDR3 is TGTGCCAGCAGTGACGGGACTAGCGGGAACCCCTACGAGCAGTACTTC.

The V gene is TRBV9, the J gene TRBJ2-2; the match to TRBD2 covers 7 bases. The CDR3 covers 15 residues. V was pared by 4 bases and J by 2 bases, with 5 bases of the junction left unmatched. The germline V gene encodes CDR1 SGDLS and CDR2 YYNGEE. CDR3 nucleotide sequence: TGTGCCAGCAGCCGGCCTAGCGGCAACACCGGGGAGCTGTTTTTT. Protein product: CASSRPSGNTGELFF.

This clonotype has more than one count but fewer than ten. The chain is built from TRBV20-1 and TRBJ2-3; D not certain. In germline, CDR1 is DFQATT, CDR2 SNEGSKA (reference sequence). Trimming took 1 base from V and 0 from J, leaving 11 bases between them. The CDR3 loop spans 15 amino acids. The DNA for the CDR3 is TGCAGTGCTAGAGGGTTCGGCCCTAGCACAGATACGCAGTATTTT. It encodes CSARGFGPSTDTQYF.

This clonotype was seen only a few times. CDR3 coding DNA: TGTGCCAGCGAAAGCGATAACACCGGGGAGCTGTTTTTT. Amino acids: CASESDNTGELFF. The chain has TRBV6-5 and TRBJ2-2; unclear D gene. Germline CDR1 reads MNHEY; CDR2 reads SVGAGI. V was clipped by 8 bases and J by 2 bases, with 9 bases between them. The CDR3 is made up of 13 amino acids.

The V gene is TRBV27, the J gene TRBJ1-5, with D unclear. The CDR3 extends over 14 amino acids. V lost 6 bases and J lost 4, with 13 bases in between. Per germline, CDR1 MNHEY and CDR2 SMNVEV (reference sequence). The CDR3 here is CASRGWGGNQPQHF. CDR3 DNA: TGTGCCAGCAGGGGTTGGGGAGGGAATCAGCCCCAGCATTTT.

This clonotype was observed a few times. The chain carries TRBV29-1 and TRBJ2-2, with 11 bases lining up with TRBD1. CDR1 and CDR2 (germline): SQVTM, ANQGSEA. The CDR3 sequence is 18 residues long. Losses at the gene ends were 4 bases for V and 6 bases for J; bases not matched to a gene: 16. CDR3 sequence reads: CSVVLGTDRGRKAGELFF. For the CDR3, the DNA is TGCAGCGTTGTCCTCGGGACGGACAGGGGGCGCAAAGCCGGGGAGCTGTTTTTT.

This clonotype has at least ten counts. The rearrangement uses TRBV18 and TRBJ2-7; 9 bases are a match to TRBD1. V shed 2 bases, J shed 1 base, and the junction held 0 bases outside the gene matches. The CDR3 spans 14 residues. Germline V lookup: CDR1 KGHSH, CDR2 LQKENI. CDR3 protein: CASSPGTGSYEQYF. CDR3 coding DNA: TGTGCCAGCTCACCAGGGACAGGGTCCTACGAGCAGTACTTC.

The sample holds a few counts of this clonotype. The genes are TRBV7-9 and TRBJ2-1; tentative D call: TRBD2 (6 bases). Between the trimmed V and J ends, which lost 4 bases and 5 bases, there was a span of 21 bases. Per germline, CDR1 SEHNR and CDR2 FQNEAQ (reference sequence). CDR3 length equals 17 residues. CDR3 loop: CASSSRKPAGLDNEQFF. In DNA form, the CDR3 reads TGTGCCAGCAGCTCCCGAAAGCCCGCGGGATTGGACAATGAGCAGTTCTTC. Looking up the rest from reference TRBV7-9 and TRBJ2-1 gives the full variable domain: DTGVSQNPRHKITKRGQNVTFRCDPISEHNRLYWYRQTLGQGPEFLTYFQNEAQLEKSRLLSDRFSAERPKGSFSTLEIQRTEQGDSAMYLCASSSRKPAGLDNEQFFGPGTRLTVL.

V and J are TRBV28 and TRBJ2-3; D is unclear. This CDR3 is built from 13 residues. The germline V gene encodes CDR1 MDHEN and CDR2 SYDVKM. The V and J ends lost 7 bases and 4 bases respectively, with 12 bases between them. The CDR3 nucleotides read TGTGCCAGCAAAGACGGTGGCGCAGATACGCAGTATTTT. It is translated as CASKDGGADTQYF.

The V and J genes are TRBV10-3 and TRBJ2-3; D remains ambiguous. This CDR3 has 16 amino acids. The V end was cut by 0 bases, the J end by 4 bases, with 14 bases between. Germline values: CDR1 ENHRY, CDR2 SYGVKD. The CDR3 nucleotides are TGTGCCATCAGTGAGTCGTTGAGGACGACCTCAGATACGCAGTATTTT. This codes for CAISESLRTTSDTQYF.